The 15 T cell receptor beta chains reported below all come from one sample, sequenced in a study of cytomegalovirus exposure and HLA in healthy donors. Produced via immunoSEQ multiplex PCR; TCRdb's table is partial and in-frame only. The table includes under 130,000 clones, 86% detected once. The source material was PBMCs. These TCRs come from a woman aged 18-29 years in good health and CMV-seropositive.

The V and J genes are TRBV4-1 and TRBJ1-5, with unresolved D. Germline V CDR1 and CDR2: MGHRA, YSYEKL. Trimming pared 0 bases from V and 3 bases from J, leaving 6 bases between. This CDR3 is built from 14 residues. The CDR3: CASSQDFVNQPQHF. In DNA form, the CDR3 reads TGCGCCAGCAGCCAAGATTTCGTCAATCAGCCCCAGCATTTT.

This chain uses TRBV5-1 with TRBJ2-1, with 14 nucleotides matching TRBD2. The CDR3 totals 19 residues. With 0 bases clipped from V and 0 bases from J, the junction kept 5 bases outside the gene matches. CDR1 SGHRS and CDR2 YFSETQ come from the germline V gene. The CDR3 region has the DNA TGCGCCAGCAGCTTGGCCCCGACTAGCGGGGGGGACTCCTACAATGAGCAGTTCTTC. Translation gives CASSLAPTSGGDSYNEQFF. The entire variable domain, with the rest obtained from reference TRBV5-1 and TRBJ2-1, is as follows: KAGVTQTPRYLIKTRGQQVTLSCSPISGHRSVSWYQQTPGQGLQFLFEYFSETQRNKGNFPGRFSGRQFSNSRSEMNVSTLELGDSALYLCASSLAPTSGGDSYNEQFFGPGTRLTVL.

The chain carries TRBV5-1 and TRBJ2-5, with 11 bases lining up with TRBD1. The CDR3 covers 14 residues. The ends lost 4 bases at V and 4 bases at J; junction bases unmatched: 3. Germline V gives CDR1 SGHRS, CDR2 YFSETQ. This CDR3 is CASSPGTGGETQYF. DNA of the CDR3: TGCGCCAGCAGCCCCGGGACAGGGGGAGAGACCCAGTACTTC. Looking up the rest from reference TRBV5-1 and TRBJ2-5 gives the full variable domain: KAGVTQTPRYLIKTRGQQVTLSCSPISGHRSVSWYQQTPGQGLQFLFEYFSETQRNKGNFPGRFSGRQFSNSRSEMNVSTLELGDSALYLCASSPGTGGETQYFGPGTRLLVL.

The V call is TRBV6-4, the J call TRBJ2-1; D gene ambiguous. This CDR3 contains 19 residues. Germline CDR1 reads MRHNA; CDR2 reads SNTAGT. Deletions cut 3 bases from V and 0 bases from J, with 21 bases between. As DNA, the CDR3 is TGTGCCAGCAGTGAGTCAGCCCAGACTCTCAACCCCTCCTACAATGAGCAGTTCTTC. This sequence encodes CASSESAQTLNPSYNEQFF.

The DNA of the CDR3 is TGTGCCAGCAGTGGGGGACAGGGGGCCAAAAACATTCAGTACTTC. Residues: CASSGGQGAKNIQYF. The genes are TRBV2 and TRBJ2-4; 10 bases map to TRBD1. CDR1 and CDR2 from the germline V gene are SNHLY and FYNNEI. V gave up 4 bases and J gave up 1 base; unmatched junction bases: 1. The CDR3 has 15 amino acids.

V usage is TRBV28 and J usage is TRBJ2-2, with 7 bases matching TRBD1. The CDR3 totals 13 residues. Germline assignment: CDR1 MDHEN and CDR2 SYDVKM. V dropped 11 bases and J dropped 2; count of bases not matched to a gene: 5. This CDR3 reads CASGTANTGELFF. For the CDR3, the DNA is TGTGCCTCCGGGACAGCTAACACCGGGGAGCTGTTTTTT. The whole variable domain, filled in from reference TRBV28 and TRBJ2-2, reads DVKVTQSSRYLVKRTGEKVFLECVQDMDHENMFWYRQDPGLGLRLIYFSYDVKMKEKGDIPEGYSVSREKKERFSLILESASTNQTSMYLCASGTANTGELFFGEGSRLTVL.

The J gene is TRBJ2-5, the V gene TRBV30; 10 bases are shared with TRBD1. This CDR3 region has 15 residues. The germline V gene encodes CDR1 GTSNPN and CDR2 SVGIG (reference sequence). Trimming at V came to 5 bases and at J to 3 bases, leaving 9 bases not matched to a gene. This CDR3 reads CAWALSTGGKETQYF. The DNA of the CDR3 is TGTGCCTGGGCCCTTTCGACAGGGGGCAAAGAGACCCAGTACTTC.

The DNA for the CDR3 is TGTGCCAGCAGTCGGACAGGGGGCTACACCGGGGAGCTGTTTTTT. The encoded protein is CASSRTGGYTGELFF. The chain carries TRBV27 and TRBJ2-2; TRBD1 aligns across 11 bases. Germline CDR1 MNHEY, CDR2 SMNVEV (reference sequence). The CDR3 length is 15 residues. V shed 5 bases and J 3 bases; nucleotides not matched to a gene: 2.

V usage is TRBV9 and J usage is TRBJ2-4; D unresolved. Between the trimmed V and J ends, which lost 3 bases and 8 bases, there was a span of 9 bases. The CDR3 is 12 amino acids. Per the germline V gene, CDR1 is SGDLS and CDR2 is YYNGEE. In DNA form, the CDR3 reads TGTGCCAGCAGCGACCGTACTGACATTCAGTACTTC. This translates into CASSDRTDIQYF.

V usage is TRBV7-2 and J usage is TRBJ2-1, with 10 bases aligning to TRBD2. The V and J ends lost 5 bases and 6 bases, in that order; junction bases with no gene match: 7. CDR1 is SGHTA, CDR2 FQGNSA, per germline. This CDR3 comprises 15 residues. In DNA form, the CDR3 reads TGTGCCAGCAGCAAACCGGGACTAGCGAGCAATGAGCAGTTCTTC. Amino acid sequence: CASSKPGLASNEQFF.

J is TRBJ1-1 and V is TRBV5-1; 7 nucleotides align to TRBD1. CDR3 length equals 14 residues. With V trimmed by 0 bases and J by 7 bases, 6 bases remained unmatched. CDR1 and CDR2 from the germline V gene are SGHRS and YFSETQ. The CDR3 protein is CASSLDRGFGEAFF. The DNA for the CDR3 is TGCGCCAGCAGCTTGGACAGGGGTTTTGGTGAAGCTTTCTTT.

This clone was observed a single time. This chain connects TRBV4-1 to TRBJ2-2, with unresolved D. The CDR3 runs to 15 residues. Trimming shortened V by 0 bases and J by 4 bases, and 9 bases separated the two germline ends. Germline CDR1 reads MGHRA; CDR2 reads YSYEKL. The CDR3 sequence is CASSQDPESTGELFF. As DNA, the CDR3 is TGCGCCAGCAGCCAAGATCCGGAGAGCACCGGGGAGCTGTTTTTT.

The chain is built from TRBV6-1 and TRBJ2-7; 12 bases fit TRBD2. Germline CDR1 is MNHNS and CDR2 is SASEGT. V gave up 2 bases and J gave up 5 bases; unmatched junction bases: 4. This CDR3 comprises 15 residues. CDR3 region: CASSERLAGDNEQYF. For the CDR3, the DNA is TGTGCCAGCAGTGAAAGACTAGCGGGGGACAACGAGCAGTACTTC.

The rearrangement links TRBV28 to TRBJ2-1; TRBD2 might be the D (6 bases). Germline V gives CDR1 MDHEN, CDR2 SYDVKM. Deletions cut 3 bases from V and 7 bases from J, with 16 bases between. This CDR3 contains 15 residues. In DNA, the CDR3 is TGTGCCAGCAGTTTGAAGGGGAGGACGGGAAATGAGCAGTTCTTC. Translated: CASSLKGRTGNEQFF.

The chain employs TRBV28 and TRBJ1-1, with D hard to call. Germline CDR1 reads MDHEN; CDR2 reads SYDVKM. The CDR3 runs 13 residues. Trimming shortened V by 8 bases and J by 4 bases, and 14 bases separated the two germline ends. CDR3 DNA: TGTGCCAGCCGACGGCCGGGTGCCACTGAAGCTTTCTTT. Translating it yields CASRRPGATEAFF. Using reference TRBV28 and TRBJ1-1 for the parts outside the CDR3, the full variable domain is DVKVTQSSRYLVKRTGEKVFLECVQDMDHENMFWYRQDPGLGLRLIYFSYDVKMKEKGDIPEGYSVSREKKERFSLILESASTNQTSMYLCASRRPGATEAFFGQGTRLTVV.